This T cell receptor (beta chain) is drawn from a study of cytomegalovirus exposure and HLA in healthy donors (dated by TCRdb to 2015 to 2018). A note on the overall study: According to an earlier analysis of a few hundred of the donors, 150 million to 200 million T cells yielded roughly 110 million unique TCR beta sequences and 276 Gb of sequence data. Several DR-DQ haplotypes were treated as single units for association and clustering because of strong linkage in the cohort. Roughly 300 gigabases of sequencing data and approximately 84 million unique TCR sequences were included in an early release covering under 650 HLA-typed donors. Among the approximately 420 genotyped donors, approximately 82% belonged to the genetic ancestry cluster associated with self-reported Caucasian donors. The study combined high-throughput TCR immunosequencing, statistical association of individual TCRs with disease status, and machine learning to predict cytomegalovirus infection status. Among about 400 genotyped donors of the cohort, an average of roughly 230,000 unique TCR beta nucleotide sequences was sequenced per donor, of which 15% to 20% were non-productive. Typing coverage differed by locus: A, B, C, DRB1 and DQB1 were typed in roughly 620-630 donors, DQA1 in 522, DPA1 in 600 to 610, and DPB1 in just under 480. Every repertoire in the discovery cohort had been generated on one and the same sequencing platform. HLA typing included class I and class II loci at four-digit resolution. Genome-wide SNP genotypes for about 55% of the 666 donors were used in a later genetic analysis, which treated that subset as a discovery cohort. In a later analysis, previously published TCR beta repertoires from 670 or so donors were re-analyzed and high-resolution HLA genotyping was added so that TCR occurrence patterns could be studied. Donor age, sex, ethnicity and CMV serostatus were collected together with the repertoire data. The aim of the study was to test whether cataloging public T cell receptors could identify signatures of past pathogen exposure. An earlier analysis of more than 450 of the donors used high-throughput TCR beta sequencing to judge whether each TCR beta V gene segment behaved as functional or pseudogenic. Besides the first cohort of 666 subjects, a separate validation cohort made up of 120 different subjects was used. The T cell repertoires of 666 subjects were profiled by immunosequencing and related to cytomegalovirus serostatus. In the later analysis, no new phenotypic data were used to find candidate immune exposures; instead, reliance was placed on TCR beta sequences and their occurrence across donors.

The cohort comprised under 700 healthy bone marrow donors. Cohort members were all nominally healthy when sampled, although unrecorded immune exposures were likely present. The donor was CMV seronegative and was included in the group of 352 seronegative cohort members. Every donor gave a peripheral blood sample, and the peripheral blood mononuclear cells from that sample were used for TCR beta sequencing. The Qiagen DNeasy Blood Extraction Kit was used to extract genomic DNA from the blood cell samples. The library relied on the immunoSEQ multiplex PCR assay. The multiplex PCR relied on a mix of 60 forward primers for TCR Vbeta segments and 13 reverse primers for TCR Jbeta segments. Amplification of the CDR3 region of rearranged TCR beta genes was performed with a multiplex PCR assay on genomic DNA. On the Illumina HiSeq System, the amplified TCR beta libraries were sequenced as 87-base-pair reads. In the original analysis: In a later analysis, 77 million or so unique TCR beta chains were counted across the approximately 640 repertoires, and roughly 10 million of these chains were shared by at least two donors. Raw reads were error-corrected and collapsed into unique sequences with a nearest-neighbor algorithm that merged closely related sequences to remove PCR and sequencing errors. To assign V, D and J gene segments, CDR3 sequences were aligned to IMGT reference sequences. For a sequence to be retained, a match of at least six nucleotides was required to both a V gene segment and a J gene segment. A rearrangement counted as productive if the CDR3 had no stop codons and remained in frame with V and J, and every other rearrangement counted as non-productive. CDR3 was defined according to IMGT convention as the region running from the second conserved V-encoded cysteine to the conserved J-encoded phenylalanine. The earlier analysis of about 590 of the donors excluded sequences that lacked an unambiguous match to a single V gene segment. An earlier analysis of fewer than 750 of the donors called V segments functional above 56.7% productive rearrangements and segregating when the between-donor standard deviation exceeded 5%. A statistical classification framework was developed to diagnose cytomegalovirus status using the catalog of TCR beta chain sequences. V and J gene assignment, in a later analysis, came from comparing TCR nucleotide sequences with IMGT/GENE-DB human TR gene sequences. In a later analysis, CDR3 sequences and most-parsimonious VDJ recombination scenarios were assigned using the TCRdist pipeline. A later analysis defined each TCR beta chain by its CDR3 amino acid sequence plus V-gene family, and excluded reads lacking a unique V-gene family. In a later analysis, 500 to 650 highly shared, low-generation-probability nucleotide sequences were removed to address suspected cross-contamination and a sequencing artifact. In a later analysis, a clonal expansion index was calculated for each public chain from normalized within-repertoire ranks of inferred template counts. A later analysis computed generation probabilities with a VDJ recombination model fitted to out-of-frame rearrangements, and checked the results against IGoR. In a later analysis, hypergeometric tests were used to score TCR-TCR, TCR-HLA and TCR-CMV co-occurrence, with a repertoire-size bias correction applied to TCR pairs. A later analysis estimated false discovery rates by permuting HLA or CMV assignments 20 times. In a later analysis, co-occurring TCRs were grouped with DBSCAN, and TCRdist sequence similarity was added when clustering was performed within HLA-allele-positive subsets. Co-occurrence clustering excluded repertoires with fewer than 30,000 or more than 120,000 public chains, plus five with anomalous nucleotide sharing. TCRdb re-hosts the immuneACCESS table, in-frame sequences only. Its copies lack some clones; in the studies checked, an unresolved V gene accounts for under half of them, and the cause for the rest is not known. V and J calls and clone size are copied from that table; D and trimming were computed from the DNA. The sample table shows 150,000 to 200,000 clones, and about four fifths are seen once. The ten largest clones add up to about 1.7% of the sample.

The CDR3 goes from the cysteine to the phenylalanine over 16 residues. Only the CDR3 DNA stays, 48 bases, in frame from base 1. CDR1 and CDR2 were assigned from the germline V gene as SGHDT and YYEEEE. A distance of 16 bases separates the germline ends of V and J, which lose 0 bases and 9 bases respectively. Here is what the overall study found, with its caveats: When HLA alleles, especially DR and DQ, strongly co-occurred, attributing TCR associations to individual alleles was difficult. The sequencing pipeline was judged likely to have produced a cluster of highly shared sequence variants as a technical artifact. The presence/absence analyses assumed that sequencing depth was roughly uniform across donors, and that assumption may not be true. A later analysis found that HLA-associated TCR beta chains were more clonally expanded and had lower generation probabilities than equally common non-associated chains. Because HLA typing was missing for some donors at each locus, association tests included only the typed subset. A later analysis found that most CMV-associated TCR beta chains appeared HLA-restricted, with HLA associations seemingly driven largely by CMV exposure. In an earlier analysis of some 540 of the donors, most TCR beta V segments appeared in productive rearrangements about 90% or about 30% of the time, broadly matching IMGT annotations. Cytomegalovirus status was reported to be diagnosed by the classifier with high specificity and sensitivity in both the original and validation cohorts. A later genetic analysis reported fewer N-insertions in productive TCRs among donors in an Asian-associated ancestry cluster than the roughly 640-donor mean. Immune exposure information for the cohort was limited to CMV serostatus. The earlier analysis of nearly 600 of the donors excluded roughly 17 rarely observed V segments, including chromosome 9 orphons, because counts were too low. Across donors, most TCR sequences were observed very rarely, whereas some public TCRs were present in many individuals. In a later analysis, TCR association rates were found to vary across HLA loci, with the most associated TCRs seen for DRB1 alleles and the fewest for HLA-C alleles. In vitro tests confirmed that a few of the cytomegalovirus-associated TCR beta chains recognize cytomegalovirus antigens. At a false discovery rate of 0.05, a later analysis linked some 18,000 TCR beta sequences to specific HLA alleles. The authors suggested that the approach could potentially be extended to other disease states and immunological phenotypes. Some IMGT-functional V segments, including TRBV6-2 and TRBV6-3, could not be distinguished by the 87-base-pair reads and were therefore excluded. A further reported finding was that TCR beta sequences accurately predicted the HLA-A and HLA-B alleles for most subjects in the first cohort. V-gene and J-gene trimming of TCR beta chains was associated with a missense DCLRE1C variant in a later genetic analysis, and the association was replicated in an independent cohort. The cohort was sequenced for TCR beta chains only, and without alpha or paired-chain data the features that could be detected were limited. Several of the top co-occurrence clusters appeared to be linked to parvovirus B19, influenza, CMV and Epstein-Barr virus, according to a later analysis. A total of fewer than 200 TCR beta chains were listed by the study as associated with cytomegalovirus. Linkage disequilibrium might explain the correlated functional status among segregating V segments, but an unknown experimental factor could not be excluded.

Remarks on this clone: Its antigen is not yet known. No qualities accompany the bases; no much larger clone lies one base away.

This clonotype was obtained from a man between 18 and 35 years old in good health and CMV-seronegative. The sequenced sample consisted of PBMCs. The chain employs TRBV5-6 and TRBJ1-6; the D gene is not confidently resolved. The CDR3 reads CASSLGYWEALSPLHF. The DNA is as follows: TGTGCCAGCAGCTTGGGATATTGGGAGGCTCTTTCACCCCTCCACTTT.